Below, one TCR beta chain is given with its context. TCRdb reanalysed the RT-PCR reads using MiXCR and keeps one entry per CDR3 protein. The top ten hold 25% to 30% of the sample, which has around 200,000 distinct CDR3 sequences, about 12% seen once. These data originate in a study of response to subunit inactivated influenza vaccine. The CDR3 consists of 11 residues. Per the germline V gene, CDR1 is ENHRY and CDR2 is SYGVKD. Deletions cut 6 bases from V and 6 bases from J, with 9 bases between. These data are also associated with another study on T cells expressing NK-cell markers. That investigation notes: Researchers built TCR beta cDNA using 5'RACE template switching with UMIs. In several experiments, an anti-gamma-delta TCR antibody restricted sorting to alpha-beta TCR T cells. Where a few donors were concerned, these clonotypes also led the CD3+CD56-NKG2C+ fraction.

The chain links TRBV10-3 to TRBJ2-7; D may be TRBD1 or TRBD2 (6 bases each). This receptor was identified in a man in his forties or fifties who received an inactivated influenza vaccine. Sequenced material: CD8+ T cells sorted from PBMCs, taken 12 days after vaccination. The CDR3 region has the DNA TGTGCCATCAGGGAGGGGGGCGAGCAGTACTTC. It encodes CAIREGGEQYF.